The 23 T cell receptor beta chains below all came from one sample that was sequenced in a study of CD8 T cells in Susac syndrome. About 0.5 to 1 ug RNA was reverse transcribed with random hexamers. TCRdb reprocessed the immunoSEQ multiplex PCR reads with MiXCR, giving one entry per CDR3 protein. The table includes roughly 150,000 distinct CDR3 sequences, roughly 96% detected once. Source material: CD8+ T cells from PBMCs. The receptors come from a human donor with multiple sclerosis.

This sequence joins TRBV27 and TRBJ2-1; TRBD1 aligns across 7 bases. The V and J ends lost 5 bases and 7 bases, in that order; junction bases with no gene match: 8. The CDR3 contains 14 residues. Germline CDR1 and CDR2: MNHEY and SMNVEV (reference sequence). CDR3 protein: CASSRLGQVNEQFF. Written as DNA, the CDR3 is TGTGCCAGCAGTAGACTCGGACAGGTGAATGAGCAGTTCTTC.

The chain has TRBV6-5 and TRBJ1-1; D call uncertain. The CDR3 extends over 13 amino acids. Germline CDR1 and CDR2: MNHEY and SVGAGI. Trimming took 8 bases from V and 1 from J, leaving 11 bases between them. CDR3 sequence (DNA): TGTGCCAGCTCCGGACTGTCGAACACTGAAGCTTTCTTT. It codes for CASSGLSNTEAFF.

The J gene is TRBJ2-4, the V gene TRBV14; weak D call: TRBD2 (6 bases). This CDR3 region has 13 residues. Germline V gene lookup returns CDR1 SGHDN and CDR2 FVKESK. V lost 3 bases, J lost 4 bases, and 7 bases lay in between. The chain's CDR3 is CASSQEGKNIQYF. The CDR3 DNA reads as TGTGCCAGCAGCCAGGAGGGGAAAAACATTCAGTACTTC.

Concerning this clonotype itself: The germline gene is not matched at one end of the junction; a read error may be the cause. This chain joins TRBV3-1 and TRBJ2-5, with unresolved D. Germline V gene data show CDR1 as LGHDT and CDR2 as YNNKEL (reference sequence). The CDR3 has 13 amino acids. The CDR3 here is CASSPLRKDTQYF. CDR3 DNA sequence: TGTGCCAGCAGCCCCTTAAGAAAAGATACCCAGTACTTC.

The gene calls are TRBV27 and TRBJ1-1, with a tentative D call TRBD1 (5 bases). Germline loops: CDR1 MNHEY, CDR2 SMNVEV (reference sequence). CDR3 size: 13 residues. V was cut by 4 bases and J by 2 bases, with 8 bases left in between. CDR3 nucleotides: TGTGCCAGCAGTTCAGACAGTAACACTGAAGCTTTCTTT. Translated, it gives CASSSDSNTEAFF.

The chain joins TRBV30 to TRBJ1-2; D might be TRBD1 (5 bases). Germline lookup yields CDR1 GTSNPN and CDR2 SVGIG (reference sequence). Deletions cut 0 bases from V and 4 bases from J, with 12 bases between. The CDR3 is 14 amino acids. The CDR3 DNA is TGTGCCTGGAGTGTGGGGCTTGGAGGCTATGGCTACACCTTC. Residues: CAWSVGLGGYGYTF.

This chain connects TRBV11-3 to TRBJ2-7; D is ambiguous. This CDR3 is built from 13 residues. Trimming took 5 bases from V and 3 from J, leaving 11 bases between them. CDR1 and CDR2 from the germline V gene are SGHNT and YENEEA. Written as DNA, the CDR3 is TGTGCCAGCAGCGTGTCCCTAGGCTACGAGCAGTACTTC. It yields the protein CASSVSLGYEQYF.

The rearrangement joins TRBV30 to TRBJ1-2; D gene ambiguous. The germline CDR1 and CDR2 sequences are GTSNPN and SVGIG (reference sequence). Trimming pared 1 base from V and 5 bases from J, leaving 20 bases between. The CDR3 has 16 residues. CDR3 in amino acids: CAWSDPEPLLRYGYTF. The CDR3 DNA follows: TGTGCCTGGAGTGATCCTGAACCTTTGTTGAGGTATGGCTACACCTTC.

For the CDR3, the DNA is TGTGCCAGCAGCCAACCCAAGACAGGGTTCGGGACTGAAGCTTTCTTT. Translation gives CASSQPKTGFGTEAFF. The genes are TRBV14 and TRBJ1-1; TRBD1 agrees at 7 bases. The CDR3 is made up of 16 amino acids. The ends lost 2 bases at V and 5 bases at J; junction bases unmatched: 11. CDR1 is SGHDN, CDR2 FVKESK, per germline.

J is TRBJ2-5 and V is TRBV30, with D hard to call. The ends were cut back, 4 bases at V and 4 bases at J, with 10 bases in the middle. CDR1 GTSNPN and CDR2 SVGIG come from the germline V gene (reference sequence). This CDR3 contains 12 residues. CDR3 DNA sequence: TGTGCCTGGATGGAACAGACAGAGACCCAGTACTTC. Encoded protein: CAWMEQTETQYF.

The rearrangement joins TRBV6-1 to TRBJ2-3; D uncertain. CDR3 length: 16 amino acids. V gave up 4 bases and J gave up 1 base, with 15 bases separating them. The V gene's germline CDR1 is MNHNS and CDR2 SASEGT. CDR3 region: CASSGSFGYGTDTQYF. CDR3 nucleotide sequence: TGTGCCAGCAGTGGAAGTTTTGGGTACGGCACAGATACGCAGTATTTT.

The V gene is TRBV3-1, the J gene TRBJ1-1; no reliable D call. Germline loops: CDR1 LGHDT, CDR2 YNNKEL (reference sequence). V shed 4 bases and J shed 0 bases, with 18 bases lying between them. This CDR3 has 17 amino acids. This CDR3 is CASSPSRTLPMNTEAFF. In DNA form, the CDR3 reads TGTGCCAGCAGCCCCTCTCGCACTCTCCCCATGAACACTGAAGCTTTCTTT.

This chain links TRBV5-4 with TRBJ2-3, with TRBD2 as a possible D gene (6 bases). Trimming shortened V by 0 bases and J by 3 bases, and 20 bases separated the two germline ends. Per the germline V gene, CDR1 is SGHNT and CDR2 is YYREEE (reference sequence). The CDR3 contains 18 residues. The CDR3 nucleotides read TGTGCCAGCAGCTTGGCCTCCGGAGGGTGGGGGAGGACAGATACGCAGTATTTT. Translation gives CASSLASGGWGRTDTQYF.

The CDR3 DNA follows: TGTGCCAGCAGCGTAGGCACCGCTATTTTCACAGATACGCAGTATTTT. Residues: CASSVGTAIFTDTQYF. This chain connects TRBV9 to TRBJ2-3, with D hard to call. The CDR3 is 16 amino acids. The V end lost 0 bases, the J end lost 2 bases, and 13 bases lay between the germline ends. Germline CDR1 and CDR2: SGDLS and YYNGEE.

The chain recombines TRBV20-1 with TRBJ2-1; TRBD2 matches 7 bases. This CDR3 contains 14 residues. In germline, CDR1 is DFQATT, CDR2 SNEGSKA (reference sequence). With 1 base clipped from V and 3 bases from J, the junction kept 3 bases outside the gene matches. CDR3 DNA: TGCAGTGCTAGAGGGCGGGGGATCTACAATGAGCAGTTCTTC. Translation gives CSARGRGIYNEQFF.

The chain couples TRBV7-2 to TRBJ2-5; the D gene is possibly TRBD2 (7 bases). Per germline, CDR1 SGHTA and CDR2 FQGNSA. Trimming cost V 1 base and J 5 bases, with 14 bases left between them. The CDR3 is made up of 15 amino acids. The CDR3 here is CASSLGPGGAETQYF. The DNA of the CDR3 is TGTGCCAGCAGCTTAGGCCCGGGGGGCGCGGAGACCCAGTACTTC.

V and J are TRBV7-9 and TRBJ2-1; D not resolved. The CDR3 has 13 residues. The germline gives CDR1 SEHNR, CDR2 FQNEAQ (reference sequence). V shed 1 base and J shed 5 bases, with 6 bases lying between them. In DNA form, the CDR3 reads TGTGCCAGCAGCTTAGGGGCGAACAATGAGCAGTTCTTC. Translating it yields CASSLGANNEQFF. Full variable domain (remainder filled in from reference TRBV7-9 and TRBJ2-1): DTGVSQNPRHKITKRGQNVTFRCDPISEHNRLYWYRQTLGQGPEFLTYFQNEAQLEKSRLLSDRFSAERPKGSFSTLEIQRTEQGDSAMYLCASSLGANNEQFFGPGTRLTVL.

This chain links TRBV20-1 with TRBJ2-5; a weak D match, TRBD2 (6 bases). Trimming pared 6 bases from V and 0 bases from J, leaving 11 bases between. The CDR3 has 13 amino acids. Germline CDR1 reads DFQATT; CDR2 reads SNEGSKA (reference sequence). The CDR3 loop is CSALARYQETQYF. Here the CDR3 DNA reads TGCAGTGCCCTAGCGAGGTACCAAGAGACCCAGTACTTC.

This sequence joins TRBV29-1 and TRBJ2-3; D not certain. Germline CDR1 SQVTM, CDR2 ANQGSEA. Trimming pared 7 bases from V and 6 bases from J, leaving 14 bases between. The CDR3 is 12 residues long. The CDR3 reads CSAESVRDTQYF. CDR3 bases: TGCAGCGCCGAGTCGGTGCGGGATACGCAGTATTTT.

The genes are TRBV4-1 and TRBJ2-1, with D possibly being TRBD2 (5 bases). The CDR3 length is 14 residues. Germline values: CDR1 MGHRA, CDR2 YSYEKL. V was trimmed by 3 bases and J by 3 bases, leaving 9 bases between them. The CDR3 DNA sequence: TGCGCCAGCAGCCAGACGGAGGTCTACAATGAGCAGTTCTTC. It specifies CASSQTEVYNEQFF.

This clonotype was seen more than once but under ten times. CDR3 residues: CAWSVSYEQYF. The CDR3 DNA reads as TGTGCCTGGAGTGTCAGTTACGAGCAGTACTTC. V gene TRBV30 combines with J gene TRBJ2-7; no definite D call. The CDR3 runs to 11 residues. Germline V gene sequence: CDR1 GTSNPN, CDR2 SVGIG (reference sequence). With 0 bases removed from V and 4 bases from J, the gap between germline ends came to 4 bases.

V and J are TRBV5-6 and TRBJ2-1; 9 bases map to TRBD2. Germline assignment: CDR1 SGHDT and CDR2 YYEEEE. The CDR3 consists of 18 residues. With V trimmed by 1 base and J by 3 bases, 11 bases remained unmatched. The CDR3 region has the DNA TGTGCCAGCAGCTTGAAGAGTTTAGCGGGGGCCAACTACAATGAGCAGTTCTTC. Its translation: CASSLKSLAGANYNEQFF.

V and J are TRBV7-3 and TRBJ2-3; TRBD2 agrees at 10 bases. Germline V lookup: CDR1 SGHTA, CDR2 FQGTGA. This CDR3 has 15 amino acids. V trimming: 5 bases; J trimming: 5 bases; junction bases outside the gene matches: 7. The CDR3 reads CASSTLAGSQDTQYF. For the CDR3, the DNA is TGTGCCAGCAGCACACTAGCGGGGTCCCAAGATACGCAGTATTTT.